Listed below are T cell receptor beta chains from one sample, sequenced in a study of vaccination and CD4 T cells after COVID-19. For these receptors, no antigen is known. TCRdb re-called the PCR reads with MiXCR, one entry per CDR3 protein. The table shows approximately 13,000 distinct CDR3 sequences, with approximately 60% occurring only once. Sequencing was performed on CD4+ T cells from blood, cultured in vitro. The source of these receptors is a human donor who had recovered from COVID-19. Both conserved end residues are part of each CDR3. Fields, in order: J gene, V gene, D gene, clone size, CDR3 protein, CDR3 DNA. D genes are given only for firm matches. Clone size is not always given. Where it is, it says once, few, many or a class for expanded clones.

TRBJ2-3	TRBV7-3	.	.	CASSPTGVDTDTQYF	TGTGCCAGCAGCCCGACTGGAGTAGACACAGATACGCAGTATTTT
TRBJ1-2	TRBV4-2	TRBD1	.	CASSQDIRGGGGYTF	TGTGCCAGCAGCCAAGATATAAGAGGGGGCGGTGGCTACACCTTC
TRBJ1-2	TRBV20-1	.	.	CSAPGGNGPNYGYTF	TGCAGTGCTCCGGGAGGAAACGGTCCTAACTATGGCTACACCTTC
TRBJ2-5	TRBV6-2/TRBV6-3	.	.	CASRRDGRQETQYF	TGTGCCAGCAGAAGGGACGGGCGGCAAGAGACCCAGTACTTC
TRBJ1-1	TRBV27	.	.	CASRKYTEAFF	TGTGCCAGCAGAAAGTATACTGAAGCTTTCTTT
TRBJ1-2	TRBV19	.	.	CASSIYGPDGYTF	TGTGCCAGTAGTATATACGGGCCTGATGGCTACACCTTC
TRBJ2-2	TRBV6-5	.	.	CASSWRPGNPANTGELFF	TGTGCCAGCAGTTGGCGCCCAGGGAACCCCGCGAACACCGGGGAGCTGTTTTTT
TRBJ1-5	TRBV20-1	TRBD1	.	CSAPGGGLYQPQHF	TGCAGTGCCCCAGGGGGAGGGCTTTATCAGCCCCAGCATTTT
TRBJ2-7	TRBV20-1	.	once	CSAAVGSPYGQYF	TGCAGTGCCGCCGTGGGATCTCCCTACGGGCAGTACTTC
TRBJ2-5	TRBV20-1	.	.	CSARPGRETQYF	TGCAGTGCTAGACCGGGGAGAGAGACCCAGTACTTC